The 8 T cell receptor beta chains presented below share a single source sample, sequenced in a study of T cell responses to AZD1222 COVID-19 vaccine. Using immunoSEQ multiplex PCR, the repertoire was profiled, and TCRdb retains in-frame clones only, with some absent. The repertoire holds around 130,000 clones, with 88% as singletons. The specimen comprised peripheral blood, sampled on day 0 of AZD1222 vaccination. The receptors were sampled from an adult in good health.

The chain employs TRBV25-1 and TRBJ1-4; a possible D gene is TRBD1 (5 bases). The CDR3 sequence is 14 residues long. Germline CDR1 reads MGHDK; CDR2 reads SYGVNS. V was clipped by 2 bases and J by 8 bases, with 12 bases between them. The CDR3 loop is CASSEEWGREKLFF. DNA of the CDR3: TGTGCCAGCAGTGAAGAATGGGGCAGGGAAAAACTGTTTTTT.

The genes are TRBV6-5 and TRBJ2-2; 7 bases line up with TRBD1. This CDR3 comprises 15 residues. J was trimmed by 4 bases and V by 5 bases; bases with no gene match: 7. The germline gives CDR1 MNHEY, CDR2 SVGAGI. The CDR3 nucleotides read TGTGCCAGCAGTCCGACAGGGACGGGCACCGGGGAGCTGTTTTTT. Translating it yields CASSPTGTGTGELFF.

The rearrangement uses TRBV5-1 and TRBJ2-5; either TRBD1 or TRBD2 may fit D (7 bases each). The V end was cut by 9 bases, the J end by 5 bases, with 17 bases between. The germline V gene encodes CDR1 SGHRS and CDR2 YFSETQ. This CDR3 is built from 13 residues. The CDR3 sequence: CATKGGGLETQYF. In DNA, the CDR3 is TGCGCCACCAAGGGAGGGGGCTTGGAGACCCAGTACTTC.

The gene calls are TRBV5-1 and TRBJ2-1; the D gene is possibly TRBD2 (7 bases). Germline V gene lookup returns CDR1 SGHRS and CDR2 YFSETQ. This CDR3 spans 16 amino acids. V shed 4 bases and J shed 7 bases, with 21 bases lying between them. DNA for the CDR3: TGCGCCAGCAGCCTGGCACAGGGCGGGGGTCGTAATGAGCAGTTCTTC. Translated: CASSLAQGGGRNEQFF.

This rearrangement joins TRBV10-2 to TRBJ2-7; D is ambiguous. This CDR3 has 16 amino acids. Trimming cost V 0 bases and J 5 bases, with 17 bases left between them. Per germline, CDR1 WSHSY and CDR2 SAAADI. CDR3 coding DNA: TGCGCCAGCAGTGAGTCGACGTGGTACGAATCCCACGAGCAGTACTTC. Translation gives CASSESTWYESHEQYF.

V usage is TRBV2 and J usage is TRBJ2-5; no reliable D call. CDR1 is SNHLY, CDR2 FYNNEI, per germline. The CDR3 spans 13 residues. Deletions cut 8 bases from V and 1 base from J, with 11 bases between. The CDR3, as DNA: TGTGCCAGCGCCCCTGGGGTCCAAGAGACCCAGTACTTC. Translated, it gives CASAPGVQETQYF.

This chain joins TRBV6-5 and TRBJ2-7; perhaps TRBD2 as D (5 bases). The CDR3 runs 14 residues. The germline gives CDR1 MNHEY, CDR2 SVGAGI. Trimming took 7 bases from V and 3 from J, leaving 16 bases between them. CDR3: CASTRAAENYEQYF. The CDR3 nucleotides read TGTGCCAGCACCCGAGCGGCGGAGAACTACGAGCAGTACTTC.

V usage is TRBV29-1 and J usage is TRBJ2-5; D might be TRBD2 (5 bases). Germline CDR1 is SQVTM and CDR2 is ANQGSEA. CDR3 length equals 13 residues. Trimming removed 5 bases from V and 5 bases from J, with 15 bases in between. The CDR3 DNA follows: TGCAGCGTTCGAGGGTTAGGGTGGGAGACCCAGTACTTC. Residues: CSVRGLGWETQYF.